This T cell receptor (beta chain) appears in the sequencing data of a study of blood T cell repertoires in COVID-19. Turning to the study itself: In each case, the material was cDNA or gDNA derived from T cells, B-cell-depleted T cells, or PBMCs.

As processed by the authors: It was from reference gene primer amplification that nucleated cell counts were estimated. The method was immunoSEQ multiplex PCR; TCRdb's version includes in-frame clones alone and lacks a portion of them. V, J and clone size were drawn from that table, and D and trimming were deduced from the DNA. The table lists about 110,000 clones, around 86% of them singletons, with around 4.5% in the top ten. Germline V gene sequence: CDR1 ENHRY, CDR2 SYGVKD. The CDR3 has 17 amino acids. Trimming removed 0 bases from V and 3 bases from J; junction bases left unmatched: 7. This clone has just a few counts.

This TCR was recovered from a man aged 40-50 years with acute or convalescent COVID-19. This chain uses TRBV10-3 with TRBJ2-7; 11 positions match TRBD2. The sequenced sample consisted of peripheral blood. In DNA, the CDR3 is TGTGCCATCAGTGAGTCTGGGGGGCTAGCGGGAGGCTACGAGCAGTACTTC. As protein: CAISESGGLAGGYEQYF.